The sequence of this TCR beta chain was determined in a study of tumour-infiltrating T cells in Burkitt lymphoma. Study-level background: Productive clonality predicted overall and progression-free survival.

Only in-frame clones appear in the TCRdb table, and some are missing; sequencing was by immunoSEQ multiplex PCR. The data contain about 13,000 clones, roughly 85% of them singletons. The V end was cut by 4 bases, the J end by 3 bases, with 7 bases between. Germline V gene lookup returns CDR1 SNHLY and CDR2 FYNNEI. This CDR3 is 12 amino acids long. This clonotype was obtained from a human donor with diffuse large B-cell lymphoma. Input material: tumor tissue. The chain employs TRBV2 and TRBJ2-7, with D uncertain. CDR3 sequence (DNA): TGTGCCAGCAGTGCCGAAAGCTACGAGCAGTACTTC. Translating it yields CASSAESYEQYF.